This record covers a single T cell receptor beta chain. What this receptor recognizes is not known. No base-level quality is on record; no much larger clone is a single base apart. Patients with a history of autoimmune disease or receiving systemic immunosuppression were excluded from the trial. Peripheral blood for TCR sequencing was collected from all dose cohorts at baseline, on cycle 4 day 1, and on cycle 7 day 1. The samples were taken from a phase I, first-in-human, multicenter, open-label dose-escalation trial of ivuxolimab. Adults with locally advanced or metastatic melanoma, renal cell carcinoma, hepatocellular carcinoma or head and neck squamous cell carcinoma were enrolled in the trial. Before TCR sequencing, CD4+ and CD8+ T cells were separately sorted from peripheral blood. Genomic DNA was isolated from the sorted cells so that the TCRbeta CDR3 region could be sequenced. TCRbeta CDR3 regions were sequenced using the immunoSEQ Assay. TCRdb obtained this table from immuneACCESS and retained in-frame rearrangements with V and J assigned. These tables miss some clones; where compared with another copy, unresolved V genes account for less than half of the shortfall, and the remainder is unexplained. This sample comprises more than 60,000 clones, almost 95% of them detected only once. Roughly 19% of the sample is in the top ten clones.

The data are from a study of OX40 agonist ivuxolimab in advanced cancers. Regarding the study in general: Ivuxolimab was an agonistic, fully human IgG2 monoclonal antibody directed against OX40 (CD134), a costimulatory receptor. In the dose-escalation cohort, 82.7% of patients were male, and the mean age was approximately 60 years, with a range of roughly 23 to 85. Intravenous ivuxolimab was administered to patients every 2 weeks at six dose levels: 0.01, 0.1, 0.3, 1.5, 3 and 10 mg/kg. Peripheral TCRbeta sequencing aimed to test whether ivuxolimab altered TCR sequence diversity and caused clonal T-cell expansion. Among the roughly 52 dose-escalation patients, some 20 had hepatocellular carcinoma, around 15 melanoma, 9 renal cell carcinoma and 9 head and neck cancer. The paper covers the monotherapy dose-escalation part of the phase I ivuxolimab trial, which included N ≈ 52 patients. Patients were allowed to have had prior anti-PD-1, anti-PD-L1 or anti-CTLA-4 therapy, and approximately 40% of the dose-escalation patients had been treated with checkpoint inhibitors. Partial responses occurred in three dose-escalation patients, of whom one had hepatocellular carcinoma and two had cutaneous melanoma. Broader findings and caveats from the paper: Clonal expansion of both CD4+ and CD8+ blood T cells was observed from baseline to week 6 at doses 0.1 to 3.0 mg/kg. The antigen specificity of the peripheral T cells that underwent clonal expansion was not determined. In the 0.1-3.0 mg/kg groups, partial responders had among the lowest normalized peripheral clonal expansion, particularly in CD8+ T cells. After ivuxolimab, more expanded clones were found on average in CD8+ T cells than in CD4+ T cells. Low levels of normalized T-cell clonal expansion were also seen in some patients who did not respond.

The source of this sequence is an adult with an advanced solid tumor such as melanoma, head and neck, liver or kidney cancer. Sample: CD4+ or CD8+ T cells sorted from blood, taken in a trial of the OX40 agonist ivuxolimab.

In nucleotides, the sequence is TGTGCCAGCAGCCAAGAGGGGCGACTAGCCCGTTATACGCAGTATTTT. It translates as CASSQEGRLARYTQYF. Recombination linked TRBV7-2 to TRBJ2-3; TRBD2 fits 7 bases in the junction. V and J are trimmed by 5 bases and 7 bases, and the gene matches miss 15 bases of the junction. For CDR1 and CDR2, the germline V gene lists SGHTA and FQGNSA. Reading from cysteine to phenylalanine, the CDR3 counts 16 amino acids. The DNA shown is the 48-base CDR3, in frame from base 1.